The present entry profiles one T cell receptor beta chain with its context. Its antigen is as yet unknown. The authors generated TCR beta cDNA through 5'RACE template switching with UMIs. With the 5' RACE reads reprocessed, TCRdb shows one record per CDR3 protein and no DNA. Listed are about 550,000 distinct CDR3 sequences; approximately 3.6% falls within the top ten. The data originate from a study of T cells expressing NK-cell markers. Study-wide points: The share of CD8+ T cells held by dominant NKG2C+ clonotypes was about 1.0-7.5% in 5 or 6 donors. Researchers report these clonotypes also headed the CD3+CD56-NKG2C+ fraction in four donors.

The specimen was blood T cells: a sorted CD56 or NKG2C T cell subset, CD4+ or CD8+ T cells, or bulk PBMC T cells (not recorded which). The sequence was obtained from a man aged 18 to 29 in good health.

The CDR3 is CASSQTGTSGSYEQYF. The chain combines TRBV4-3 with TRBJ2-7; TCRdb's D call, TRBD2, is unchecked because there is no DNA. Germline lookup yields CDR1 LGHNA and CDR2 YSLEER. This CDR3 is 16 amino acids long.